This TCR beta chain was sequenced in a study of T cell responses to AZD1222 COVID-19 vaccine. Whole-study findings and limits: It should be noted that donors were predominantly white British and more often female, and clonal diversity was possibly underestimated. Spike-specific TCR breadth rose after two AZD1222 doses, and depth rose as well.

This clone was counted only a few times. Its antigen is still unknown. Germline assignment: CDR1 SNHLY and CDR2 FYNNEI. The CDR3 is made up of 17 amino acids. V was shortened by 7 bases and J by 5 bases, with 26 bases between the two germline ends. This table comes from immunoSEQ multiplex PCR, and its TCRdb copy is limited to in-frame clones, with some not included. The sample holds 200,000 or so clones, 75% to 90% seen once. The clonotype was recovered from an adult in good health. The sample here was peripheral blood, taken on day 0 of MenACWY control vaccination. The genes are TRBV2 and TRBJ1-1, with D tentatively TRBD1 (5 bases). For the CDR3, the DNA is TGTGCCAGCAAAGTTCGCCGGGGGGAGGAGGTCGGGACTGAAGCTTTCTTT. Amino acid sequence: CASKVRRGEEVGTEAFF.